This T cell receptor beta chain was captured in a study of blood T cells in healthy people across ages. Alongside a J-beta primer mix, a sample-barcoded 5' primer served in a second PCR lasting about 6 to 12 cycles. TCRdb re-called the 5' RACE reads with MiXCR, one entry per CDR3 protein. The table has 1.5 million to 2 million distinct CDR3 sequences, under 30% seen once. The CDR3 has 16 residues. Between the trimmed V and J ends, which lost 1 base and 0 bases, there was a span of 14 bases. Germline V CDR1 and CDR2: DFQATT, SNEGSKA (reference sequence). The chain employs TRBV20-1 and TRBJ2-3; D is unresolved. The source is a woman in her thirties in good health. Material: blood. This CDR3 reads CSARVFGTTSTDTQYF. The CDR3 region has the DNA TGCAGTGCTAGAGTTTTCGGAACAACTAGCACAGATACGCAGTATTTT.